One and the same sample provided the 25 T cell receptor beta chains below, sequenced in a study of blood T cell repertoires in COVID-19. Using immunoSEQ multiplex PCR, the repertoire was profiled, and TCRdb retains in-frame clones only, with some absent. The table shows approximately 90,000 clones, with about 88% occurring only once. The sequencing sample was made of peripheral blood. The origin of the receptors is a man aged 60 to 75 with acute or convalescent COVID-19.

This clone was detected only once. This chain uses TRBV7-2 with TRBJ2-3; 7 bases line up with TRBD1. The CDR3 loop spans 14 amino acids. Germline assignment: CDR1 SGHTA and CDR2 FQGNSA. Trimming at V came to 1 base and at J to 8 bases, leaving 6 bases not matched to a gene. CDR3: CASSLDRGGLTQYF. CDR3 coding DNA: TGTGCCAGCAGCTTAGACAGGGGTGGGCTTACGCAGTATTTT.

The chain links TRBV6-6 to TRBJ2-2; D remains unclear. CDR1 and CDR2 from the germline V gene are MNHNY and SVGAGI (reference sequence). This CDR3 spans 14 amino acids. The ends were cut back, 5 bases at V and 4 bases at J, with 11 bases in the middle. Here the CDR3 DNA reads TGTGCCAGCAGTAAGCTAAAGCGCACCGGGGAGCTGTTTTTT. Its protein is CASSKLKRTGELFF.

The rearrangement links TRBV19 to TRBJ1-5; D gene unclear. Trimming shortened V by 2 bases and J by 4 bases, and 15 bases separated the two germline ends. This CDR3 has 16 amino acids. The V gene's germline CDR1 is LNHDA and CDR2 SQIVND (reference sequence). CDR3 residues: CASSIRPRGGNQPQHF. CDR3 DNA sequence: TGTGCCAGTAGTATAAGACCCCGGGGTGGTAATCAGCCCCAGCATTTT.

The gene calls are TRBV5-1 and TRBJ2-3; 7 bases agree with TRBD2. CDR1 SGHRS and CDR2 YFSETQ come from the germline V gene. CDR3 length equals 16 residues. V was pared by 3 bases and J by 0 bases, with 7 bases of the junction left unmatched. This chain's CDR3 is CASSWMGRGSTDTQYF. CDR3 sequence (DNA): TGCGCCAGCAGCTGGATGGGGCGGGGGAGCACAGATACGCAGTATTTT.

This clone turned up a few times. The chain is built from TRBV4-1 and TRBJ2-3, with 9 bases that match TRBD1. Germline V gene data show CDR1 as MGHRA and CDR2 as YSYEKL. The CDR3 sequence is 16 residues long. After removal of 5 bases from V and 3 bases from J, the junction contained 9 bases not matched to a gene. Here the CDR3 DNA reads TGCGCCAGCAGCTCCTCCCCCGGGACAGGGACAGATACGCAGTATTTT. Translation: CASSSSPGTGTDTQYF.

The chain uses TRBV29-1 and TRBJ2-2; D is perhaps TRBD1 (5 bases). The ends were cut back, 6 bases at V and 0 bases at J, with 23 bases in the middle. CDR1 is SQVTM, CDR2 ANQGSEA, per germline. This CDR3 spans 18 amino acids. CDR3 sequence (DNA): TGCAGCGTAGGACGGTTGGGGCGATCCAGTGCGAACACCGGGGAGCTGTTTTTT. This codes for CSVGRLGRSSANTGELFF.

The DNA of the CDR3 is TGTGCCAGTAGTATATGGGAGTCTGGAAACACCATATATTTT. It translates to CASSIWESGNTIYF. V is TRBV19 and J is TRBJ1-3; D call uncertain. Looked up from germline, CDR1 is LNHDA and CDR2 is SQIVND (reference sequence). V was trimmed by 2 bases and J by 1 base, leaving 6 bases between them. The CDR3 is 14 amino acids.

The CDR3 coding sequence is TGTGCCAGTAGTATAGGGACAGCTATTACCTATGGCTACACCTTC. Translated: CASSIGTAITYGYTF. V usage is TRBV19 and J usage is TRBJ1-2, with D perhaps TRBD1 (6 bases). In germline, CDR1 is LNHDA, CDR2 SQIVND (reference sequence). This CDR3 contains 15 residues. V was pared by 1 base and J by 4 bases, with 13 bases between.

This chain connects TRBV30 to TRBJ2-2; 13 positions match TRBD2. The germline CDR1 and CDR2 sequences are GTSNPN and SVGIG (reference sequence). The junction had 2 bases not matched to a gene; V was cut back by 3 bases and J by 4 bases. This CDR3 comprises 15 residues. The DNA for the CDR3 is TGTGCCTGGAGACTAGCGGGGGGGATCACCGGGGAGCTGTTTTTT. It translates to CAWRLAGGITGELFF.

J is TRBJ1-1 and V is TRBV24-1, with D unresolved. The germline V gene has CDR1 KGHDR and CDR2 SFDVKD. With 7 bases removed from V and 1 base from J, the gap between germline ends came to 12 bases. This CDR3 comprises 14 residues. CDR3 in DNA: TGTGCCACCAGATCCAATCCCCCGAACACTGAAGCTTTCTTT. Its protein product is CATRSNPPNTEAFF.

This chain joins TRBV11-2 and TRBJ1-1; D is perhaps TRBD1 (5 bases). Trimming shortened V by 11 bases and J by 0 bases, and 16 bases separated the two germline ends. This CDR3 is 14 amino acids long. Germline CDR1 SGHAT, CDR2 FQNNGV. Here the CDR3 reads CASIRGNMNTEAFF. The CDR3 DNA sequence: TGTGCCTCTATTCGGGGGAATATGAACACTGAAGCTTTCTTT.

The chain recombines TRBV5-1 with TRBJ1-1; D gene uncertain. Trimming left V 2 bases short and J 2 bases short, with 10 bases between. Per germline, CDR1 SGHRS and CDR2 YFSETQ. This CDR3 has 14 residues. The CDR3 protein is CASSFPGQNTEAFF. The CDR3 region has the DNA TGCGCCAGCAGCTTTCCCGGTCAAAACACTGAAGCTTTCTTT.

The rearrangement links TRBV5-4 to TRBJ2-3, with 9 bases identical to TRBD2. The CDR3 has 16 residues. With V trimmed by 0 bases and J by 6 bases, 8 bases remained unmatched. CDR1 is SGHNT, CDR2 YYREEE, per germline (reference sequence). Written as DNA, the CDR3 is TGTGCCAGCAGCTTGGGTGGGGTAGCGGGAGAGGATACGCAGTATTTT. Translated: CASSLGGVAGEDTQYF.

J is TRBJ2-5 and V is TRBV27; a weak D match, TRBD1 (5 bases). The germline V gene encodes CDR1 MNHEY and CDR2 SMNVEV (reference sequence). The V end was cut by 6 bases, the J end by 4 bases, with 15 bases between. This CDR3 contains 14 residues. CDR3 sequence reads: CASRLLGQGETQYF. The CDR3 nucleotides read TGTGCCAGCAGACTTCTCGGTCAGGGAGAGACCCAGTACTTC.

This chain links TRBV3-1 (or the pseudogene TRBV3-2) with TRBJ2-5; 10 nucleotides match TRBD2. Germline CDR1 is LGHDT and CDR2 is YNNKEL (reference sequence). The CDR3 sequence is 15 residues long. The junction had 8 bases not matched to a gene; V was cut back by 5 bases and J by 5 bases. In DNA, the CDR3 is TGTGCCAGCAGCAACCTAGCGGGAGTGAGGGAGACCCAGTACTTC. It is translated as CASSNLAGVRETQYF.

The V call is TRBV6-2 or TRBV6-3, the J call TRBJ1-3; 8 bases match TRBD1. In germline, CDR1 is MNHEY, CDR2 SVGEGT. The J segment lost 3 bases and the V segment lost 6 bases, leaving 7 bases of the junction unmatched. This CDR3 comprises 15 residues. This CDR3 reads CASSVTGVVGNTIYF. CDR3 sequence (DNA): TGTGCCAGCAGCGTGACAGGGGTCGTTGGAAACACCATATATTTT.

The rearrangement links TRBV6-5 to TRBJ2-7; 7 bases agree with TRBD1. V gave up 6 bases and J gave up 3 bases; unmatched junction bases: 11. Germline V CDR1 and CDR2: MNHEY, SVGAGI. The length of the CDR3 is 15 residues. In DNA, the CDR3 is TGTGCCAGCAGGCTCGGCAGGACAGGTGTCTACGAGCAGTACTTC. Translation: CASRLGRTGVYEQYF.

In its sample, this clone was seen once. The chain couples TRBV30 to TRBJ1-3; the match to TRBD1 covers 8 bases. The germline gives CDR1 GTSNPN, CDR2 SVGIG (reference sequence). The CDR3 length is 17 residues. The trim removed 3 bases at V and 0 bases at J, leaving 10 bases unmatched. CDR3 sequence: CAWRGGWTGYSGNTIYF. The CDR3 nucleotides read TGTGCCTGGAGAGGGGGGTGGACAGGGTACTCTGGAAACACCATATATTTT.

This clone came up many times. This chain's CDR3 is CASSLLGPQTGELFF. The CDR3 coding sequence is TGTGCCAGCAGTTTACTGGGCCCCCAAACCGGGGAGCTGTTTTTT. The rearrangement links TRBV27 to TRBJ2-2; D unclear. The V gene's germline CDR1 is MNHEY and CDR2 SMNVEV (reference sequence). The CDR3 extends over 15 amino acids. The V end lost 2 bases, the J end lost 5 bases, and 12 bases lay between the germline ends.

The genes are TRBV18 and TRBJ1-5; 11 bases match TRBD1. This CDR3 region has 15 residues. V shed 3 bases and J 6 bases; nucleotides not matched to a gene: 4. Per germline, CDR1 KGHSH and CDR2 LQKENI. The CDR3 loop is CASSPDRGLSQPQHF. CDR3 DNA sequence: TGTGCCAGCTCACCGGACAGGGGGCTTAGTCAGCCCCAGCATTTT.

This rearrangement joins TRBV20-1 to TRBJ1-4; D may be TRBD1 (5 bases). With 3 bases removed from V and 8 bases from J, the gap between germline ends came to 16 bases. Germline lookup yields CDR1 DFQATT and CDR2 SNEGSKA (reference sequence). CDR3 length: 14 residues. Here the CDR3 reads CSASNRRMIEKLFF. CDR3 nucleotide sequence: TGCAGTGCTAGTAACAGGCGGATGATAGAAAAACTGTTTTTT.

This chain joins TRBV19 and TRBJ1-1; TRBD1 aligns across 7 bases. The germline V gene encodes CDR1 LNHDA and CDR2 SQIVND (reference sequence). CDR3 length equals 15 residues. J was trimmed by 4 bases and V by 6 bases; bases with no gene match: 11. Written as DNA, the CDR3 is TGTGCCAGTAGCCTCGAGGCAGGGGGTGGCACTGAAGCTTTCTTT. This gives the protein CASSLEAGGGTEAFF.

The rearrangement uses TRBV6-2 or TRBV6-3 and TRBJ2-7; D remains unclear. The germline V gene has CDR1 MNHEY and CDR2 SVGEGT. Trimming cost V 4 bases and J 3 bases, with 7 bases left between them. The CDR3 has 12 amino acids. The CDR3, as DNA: TGTGCCAGCAGTTTCACACACTACGAGCAGTACTTC. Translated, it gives CASSFTHYEQYF.

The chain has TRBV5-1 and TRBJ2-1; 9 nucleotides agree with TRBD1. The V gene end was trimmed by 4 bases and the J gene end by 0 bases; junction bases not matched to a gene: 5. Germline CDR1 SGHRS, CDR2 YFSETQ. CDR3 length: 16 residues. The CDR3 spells CASSPGGQGSYNEQFF. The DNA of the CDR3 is TGCGCCAGCAGCCCGGGGGGACAGGGCTCCTACAATGAGCAGTTCTTC.

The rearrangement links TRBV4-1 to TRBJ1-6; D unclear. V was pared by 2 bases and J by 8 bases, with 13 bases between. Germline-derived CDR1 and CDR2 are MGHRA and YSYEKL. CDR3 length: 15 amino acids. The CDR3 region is CASSQSRTYYSPLHF. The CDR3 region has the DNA TGCGCCAGCAGCCAAAGTCGGACTTATTATTCACCCCTCCACTTT.